Each of the 9 T cell receptor beta chains below was sequenced from the same sample in a study of T cells expressing NK-cell markers. TCRdb reprocessed the 5' RACE reads and stores each CDR3 protein as one record, lacking DNA. The data show more than 250,000 distinct CDR3 sequences, and the top ten clones hold around 0.42%. Sequenced sample: blood T cells: a sorted CD56 or NKG2C T cell subset, CD4+ or CD8+ T cells, or bulk PBMC T cells (not recorded which). These TCRs come from a man between 18 and 29 years old in good health.

The chain uses TRBV7-9 and TRBJ2-7. The CDR3 totals 12 residues. Germline assignment: CDR1 SEHNR and CDR2 FQNEAQ (reference sequence). The CDR3 spells CASSLMASEQYF.

The chain uses TRBV29-1 and TRBJ1-1. The germline V gene has CDR1 SQVTM and CDR2 ANQGSEA. CDR3 size: 13 residues. The CDR3 here is CSVVGGRNTEAFF.

CDR3 in amino acids: CASSSTGRDYGYTF. V usage is TRBV5-1 and J usage is TRBJ1-2; lacking DNA, the TRBD1 call made by TCRdb goes unchecked. CDR1 SGHRS and CDR2 YFSETQ come from the germline V gene. This CDR3 spans 14 amino acids.

V and J are TRBV3-1 and TRBJ2-2. This CDR3 spans 14 amino acids. Germline CDR1 reads LGHDT; CDR2 reads YNNKEL (reference sequence). The CDR3 sequence: CASSHSGNTGELFF.

The chain combines TRBV5-1 with TRBJ2-5; the TCRdb D gene call, TRBD1, has no DNA to confirm it. The CDR3 is made up of 15 amino acids. The germline gives CDR1 SGHRS, CDR2 YFSETQ. The CDR3 is CASSSGQGRKETQYF.

This chain's CDR3 is CASSWGPEAFF. This chain connects TRBV12-3 or TRBV12-4 to TRBJ1-1; TCRdb outputs TRBD1, but without DNA this stays unchecked. This CDR3 is built from 11 residues.

The J gene is TRBJ2-1, the V gene TRBV2. Germline-derived CDR1 and CDR2 are SNHLY and FYNNEI. CDR3 size: 13 residues. The CDR3 region is CASSGESYNEQFF.

The chain joins TRBV12-3 or TRBV12-4 to TRBJ2-3. The CDR3 runs 13 residues. The CDR3 spells CASSFPNEDTQYF.

V and J are TRBV12-3 or TRBV12-4 and TRBJ2-7. This CDR3 has 15 residues. The CDR3 protein is CASSLALLEAYEQYF.